The 23 T cell receptor beta chains listed next were all sequenced from one sample in a study of T cell responses to AZD1222 COVID-19 vaccine. Data came from immunoSEQ multiplex PCR; TCRdb stores just in-frame clones and leaves some out. The data show roughly 53,000 clones, around 85% seen once. The source was peripheral blood, collected on day 0 of MenACWY control vaccination. These receptors were taken from an adult in good health.

The chain recombines TRBV15 with TRBJ1-3; no definite D call. The length of the CDR3 is 17 residues. Between the trimmed V and J ends, which lost 0 bases and 2 bases, there was a span of 14 bases. Looked up from germline, CDR1 is LNHNV and CDR2 is YYDKDF (reference sequence). The CDR3 DNA reads TGTGCCACCAGCAGAGATCGGTCGGGCAGCGCTGGAAACACCATATATTTT. It is translated as CATSRDRSGSAGNTIYF.

The chain employs TRBV2 and TRBJ2-7; perhaps TRBD2 as D (6 bases). Germline CDR1 is SNHLY and CDR2 is FYNNEI. V was pared by 4 bases and J by 2 bases, with 12 bases between. This CDR3 is built from 14 residues. CDR3 DNA sequence: TGTGCCAGCAGTGTAATGTCGGGGGCCTACGAGCAGTACTTC. It is translated as CASSVMSGAYEQYF.

This clone has just a few counts. The V gene is TRBV11-2, the J gene TRBJ1-4; D is unclear. The germline gives CDR1 SGHAT, CDR2 FQNNGV. V lost 1 base to trimming and J lost 8 bases, with 2 bases between them. The CDR3 is made up of 11 amino acids. The DNA of the CDR3 is TGTGCCAGCAGCTTAGCAGAAAAACTGTTTTTT. It is translated as CASSLAEKLFF.

The chain has TRBV5-1 and TRBJ2-5; the match to TRBD1 covers 9 bases. Unmatched junction bases numbered 3, after V lost 5 bases and J lost 1 base. Germline CDR1 reads SGHRS; CDR2 reads YFSETQ. The CDR3 is 14 amino acids. CDR3 in amino acids: CASRETGGQETQYF. CDR3 DNA: TGCGCCAGCAGGGAGACAGGGGGCCAAGAGACCCAGTACTTC.

This clone showed up just a few times. The CDR3 protein is CASSVWGRQVRTPQHF. CDR3 in DNA: TGTGCCAGCAGTGTATGGGGGAGACAGGTCCGAACGCCCCAGCATTTT. This rearrangement joins TRBV6-1 to TRBJ1-5; possibly TRBD1 for D (6 bases). The CDR3 runs to 16 residues. V shed 4 bases and J shed 9 bases, with 22 bases lying between them. Germline CDR1 is MNHNS and CDR2 is SASEGT.

CDR3 in DNA: TGTGCCAGCAGCACCGGACTAGCGGGGAACTCCTACGAGCAGTACTTC. This translates into CASSTGLAGNSYEQYF. The J gene is TRBJ2-7, the V gene TRBV7-2, with 12 bases that match TRBD2. The germline gives CDR1 SGHTA, CDR2 FQGNSA. The J segment lost 0 bases and the V segment lost 5 bases, leaving 5 bases of the junction unmatched. The CDR3 is 16 residues long.

The chain links TRBV6-5 to TRBJ2-2, with D possibly matching TRBD1 (6 bases). The CDR3 loop spans 15 amino acids. The V and J ends lost 7 bases and 5 bases respectively, with 17 bases between them. Germline V gene sequence: CDR1 MNHEY, CDR2 SVGAGI. The CDR3 DNA reads TGTGCCAGCACCCTCTCCGGGACAAAGACCGGGGAGCTGTTTTTT. Translation gives CASTLSGTKTGELFF.

This sequence joins TRBV7-2 and TRBJ2-1; TRBD2 is a possible D gene (6 bases). This CDR3 is 16 amino acids long. Trimming removed 3 bases from V and 9 bases from J, with 21 bases in between. Germline V lookup: CDR1 SGHTA, CDR2 FQGNSA. DNA for the CDR3: TGTGCCAGCAGCTTCGCCGGGAGTACCCGACGGGGTGAGCAGTTCTTC. Its translation: CASSFAGSTRRGEQFF.

This chain links TRBV30 with TRBJ2-1; D may correspond to TRBD1 or TRBD2 (5 bases each). Trimming took off 0 bases at V and 12 bases at J, with 15 bases between the two ends. Germline V gene data show CDR1 as GTSNPN and CDR2 as SVGIG (reference sequence). This CDR3 comprises 13 residues. CDR3 sequence: CAWSVSGAGTQFF. CDR3 nucleotides: TGTGCCTGGAGTGTAAGTGGGGCCGGGACGCAGTTCTTC.

The rearrangement uses TRBV28 and TRBJ1-4, with 7 nucleotides matching TRBD1. V lost 3 bases and J lost 3; bases outside the gene matches: 7. The CDR3 extends over 16 amino acids. Germline-derived CDR1 and CDR2 are MDHEN and SYDVKM. The CDR3 sequence is CASSFSQGNPNEKLFF. The CDR3 nucleotides read TGTGCCAGCAGTTTCTCACAGGGGAATCCTAATGAAAAACTGTTTTTT.

This clone has just one count. The chain is built from TRBV30 and TRBJ2-7, with 7 bases identical to TRBD2. CDR3 size: 15 residues. The trim removed 2 bases at V and 1 base at J, leaving 8 bases unmatched. Germline V lookup: CDR1 GTSNPN, CDR2 SVGIG (reference sequence). The CDR3: CAWSPPSGISYEQYF. The CDR3 region has the DNA TGTGCCTGGAGTCCACCTAGCGGAATTTCCTACGAGCAGTACTTC.

The genes are TRBV6-5 and TRBJ1-3; a weak D match, TRBD1 (5 bases). The germline gives CDR1 MNHEY, CDR2 SVGAGI. V lost 5 bases and J lost 7, with 15 bases in between. This CDR3 has 14 residues. CDR3 nucleotides: TGTGCCAGCAGTATTCCGGGGCTGCGGAACACCATATATTTT. It yields the protein CASSIPGLRNTIYF.

This sequence joins TRBV3-1 (or the pseudogene TRBV3-2) and TRBJ2-7; D perhaps matches TRBD1 (6 bases). V dropped 4 bases and J dropped 6 bases, with 13 bases sitting between them. The CDR3 is 13 amino acids. Germline CDR1 LGHDT, CDR2 YNNKEL (reference sequence). The CDR3 here is CASSRTGNGEQYF. The CDR3 bases are TGTGCCAGCAGCCGTACAGGGAACGGCGAGCAGTACTTC.

The J gene is TRBJ2-5, the V gene TRBV27; D not certain. CDR3 size: 12 residues. V was trimmed by 2 bases and J by 2 bases, leaving 3 bases between them. Germline values: CDR1 MNHEY, CDR2 SMNVEV (reference sequence). The CDR3: CASSLPQETQYF. The CDR3 region has the DNA TGTGCCAGCAGTTTACCGCAAGAGACCCAGTACTTC.

The chain carries TRBV20-1 and TRBJ2-2; TRBD2 agrees at 9 bases. Germline CDR1 and CDR2: DFQATT and SNEGSKA (reference sequence). Trimming at V came to 3 bases and at J to 6 bases, leaving 8 bases not matched to a gene. This CDR3 comprises 15 residues. The CDR3 nucleotides are TGCAGTGCTAGTAAGGGACTAGCAGGTCCCGGGGAGCTGTTTTTT. Amino acids: CSASKGLAGPGELFF.

This clone has more than one count but fewer than ten. The chain is built from TRBV19 and TRBJ1-1; tentative D call: TRBD1 (6 bases). The V and J ends lost 1 base and 5 bases respectively, with 11 bases between them. This CDR3 is 14 amino acids long. Germline V gene sequence: CDR1 LNHDA, CDR2 SQIVND (reference sequence). The CDR3 loop is CASSIAQGRTEAFF. The CDR3 coding sequence is TGTGCCAGTAGTATAGCACAGGGTCGAACTGAAGCTTTCTTT.

This clone was seen a single time. The V gene is TRBV4-3, the J gene TRBJ2-1; 7 bases map to TRBD2. The V and J ends lost 0 bases and 0 bases, in that order; junction bases with no gene match: 2. CDR3 length: 16 amino acids. Germline loops: CDR1 LGHNA, CDR2 YSLEER. This CDR3 is CASSQETGGSYNEQFF. For the CDR3, the DNA is TGCGCCAGCAGCCAAGAAACGGGGGGCTCCTACAATGAGCAGTTCTTC.

This clone was seen a single time. The chain is built from TRBV24-1 and TRBJ2-1; D may be TRBD2 (5 bases). CDR1 is KGHDR and CDR2 is SFDVKD in the germline V gene. The CDR3 contains 14 residues. Trimming pared 5 bases from V and 4 bases from J, leaving 11 bases between. The CDR3 region is CATSGNTRYNEQFF. The CDR3, as DNA: TGTGCCACCAGTGGGAATACTAGGTACAATGAGCAGTTCTTC.

The rearrangement uses TRBV2 and TRBJ1-2; maybe TRBD1 (5 bases). Germline values: CDR1 SNHLY, CDR2 FYNNEI. V lost 5 bases to trimming and J lost 7 bases, with 17 bases between them. This CDR3 contains 14 residues. The CDR3 sequence: CASSTLQGTGGYTF. The CDR3, as DNA: TGTGCCAGCAGTACTCTCCAGGGCACGGGTGGCTACACCTTC.

As for this clone: At one of its ends the junction is not consistent with the germline gene, which may arise from a read error. This sequence joins TRBV24-1 and TRBJ2-2; D is ambiguous. Germline lookup yields CDR1 KGHDR and CDR2 SFDVKD. This CDR3 is built from 15 residues. This CDR3 reads CATSDLDANPGELFF. The CDR3 region has the DNA TGTGCCACCAGTGATTTAGACGCGAACCCCGGGGAGCTGTTTTTT.

As to this clone: A far larger clone is just one base off, so this is likely a read error. The same CDR3 can be traced to other DNA sequences in this sample. The genes are TRBV5-1 and TRBJ2-5; TRBD1 matches at 7 bases. J gave up 5 bases and V 1 base, and 8 bases lay outside the gene matches. CDR1 is SGHRS, CDR2 YFSETQ, per germline. The CDR3 is 15 residues long. CDR3 in DNA: TGCGCCAGCAGCTTGTGGGACAGAGCTGTTGAGACCCAGTACTTC. Translating gives CASSLWDRAVETQYF.

The rearrangement joins TRBV11-1 to TRBJ2-2; D gene ambiguous. Trimming removed 1 base from V and 4 bases from J, with 4 bases in between. This CDR3 spans 13 amino acids. The germline CDR1 and CDR2 sequences are SGHAT and FQDESV (reference sequence). The CDR3 nucleotides read TGTGCCAGCAGCTTAGTAAGCACCGGGGAGCTGTTTTTT. It is translated as CASSLVSTGELFF.

This clone has just one count. The gene calls are TRBV6-5 and TRBJ1-1, with D unresolved. V was trimmed by 2 bases and J by 4 bases, leaving 14 bases between them. Germline assignment: CDR1 MNHEY and CDR2 SVGAGI. The CDR3 is 15 residues long. CDR3 sequence (DNA): TGTGCCAGCAGTTACGCCCCAGGCAGACGCACTGAAGCTTTCTTT. Its translation is CASSYAPGRRTEAFF.